Below are 27 T cell receptor beta chains sequenced from a single sample in a study of T cells in Graves' hyperthyroidism and ophthalmopathy (dated by TCRdb to the late 2010s). Libraries were built with multiplex PCR. Sequencer: Illumina HiSeq 2000. The TCR beta CDR3 regions were amplified from the RNA transcripts. A first-round RT-PCR of the TCR CDR3 used the HTBI primer set with the Qiagen OneStep RT-PCR kit. TCRdb took the public reads, trimmed them with fastp at Q25, ran MiXCR for clone calling and kept in-frame beta chains. CDR3 protein sequences are deduplicated, and each keeps its most common genes and DNA. Present in this sample are approximately 330,000 distinct CDR3 sequences, about 13% of which were seen just once. The ten largest clones add up to roughly 33% of the sample. Source material: blood. These receptors came from a woman aged 35 to 49 with Graves' ophthalmopathy.

This clonotype has a count of ten or more. This rearrangement joins TRBV20-1 to TRBJ1-2; 7 bases match TRBD1. CDR1 DFQATT and CDR2 SNEGSKA come from the germline V gene (reference sequence). The CDR3 sequence is 12 residues long. V trimming: 5 bases; J trimming: 6 bases; junction bases outside the gene matches: 6. CDR3 in DNA: TGCAGTGCTCAGGACAGGAGAAATGGCTACACCTTC. Protein sequence: CSAQDRRNGYTF.

This clonotype occurred a few times. The rearrangement links TRBV19 to TRBJ2-7; D is perhaps TRBD2 (6 bases). CDR3 length equals 15 residues. Germline V gives CDR1 LNHDA, CDR2 SQIVND (reference sequence). V was shortened by 5 bases and J by 4 bases, with 18 bases between the two germline ends. The CDR3 bases are TGTGCCAGTAGTTCCAGTCGGGGGAGCCAATACGAGCAGTACTTC. Translated: CASSSSRGSQYEQYF.

This clonotype was counted ten times or more. This rearrangement joins TRBV28 to TRBJ2-7; 7 bases agree with TRBD2. The CDR3 runs to 15 residues. Germline V gene lookup returns CDR1 MDHEN and CDR2 SYDVKM. The junction had 10 bases not matched to a gene; V was cut back by 4 bases and J by 4 bases. As DNA, the CDR3 is TGTGCCAGCAGTTATACCGTGGGAGGGTGGTACGAGCAGTACTTC. Its translation: CASSYTVGGWYEQYF.

The chain recombines TRBV20-1 with TRBJ2-1; D call uncertain. Trimming shortened V by 6 bases and J by 5 bases, and 20 bases separated the two germline ends. Germline assignment: CDR1 DFQATT and CDR2 SNEGSKA (reference sequence). There are 15 residues in the CDR3. This CDR3 reads CSAQTQTLYNNEQFF. The CDR3 DNA is TGCAGTGCCCAAACGCAAACCCTCTATAACAATGAGCAGTTCTTC.

This clonotype was detected a few times. This chain joins TRBV5-4 and TRBJ2-1; D uncertain. V was pared by 0 bases and J by 8 bases, with 18 bases between. CDR1 is SGHNT, CDR2 YYREEE, per germline (reference sequence). The CDR3 runs 16 residues. CDR3 nucleotide sequence: TGTGCCAGCAGCTTGGCTGCTTTCTCCCCTAGTGATGAGCAGTTCTTC. It translates to CASSLAAFSPSDEQFF.

This sequence joins TRBV18 and TRBJ1-5; 8 bases line up with TRBD1. Germline V gene sequence: CDR1 KGHSH, CDR2 LQKENI. V lost 0 bases to trimming and J lost 6 bases; unmatched junction nucleotides: 7. CDR3 length: 16 residues. The CDR3 DNA follows: TGTGCCAGCTCACCACCGCGGGCAGGGGGCACTCAGCCCCAGCATTTT. Translating gives CASSPPRAGGTQPQHF.

This clonotype was found many times. The CDR3 region is CASSLSAPQGALSNQPQHF. The CDR3 bases are TGTGCCAGCAGTTTATCGGCTCCACAGGGGGCCCTCAGCAATCAGCCCCAGCATTTT. The rearrangement links TRBV27 to TRBJ1-5, with 9 bases matching TRBD1. In germline, CDR1 is MNHEY, CDR2 SMNVEV (reference sequence). The junction had 10 bases not matched to a gene; V was cut back by 0 bases and J by 1 base. The length of the CDR3 is 19 residues.

In this sample, this clonotype turned up many times. The chain combines TRBV28 with TRBJ1-5; D is ambiguous. CDR1 is MDHEN and CDR2 is SYDVKM in the germline V gene. This CDR3 spans 15 amino acids. V was cut by 4 bases and J by 5 bases, with 15 bases left in between. CDR3 region: CASSSLGRTDQPQHF. The CDR3 DNA reads TGTGCCAGCAGTTCCCTAGGACGTACGGATCAGCCCCAGCATTTT.

In this sample, this clonotype turned up many times. The rearrangement links TRBV11-3 to TRBJ2-1; D may be TRBD1 or TRBD2 (6 bases each). CDR1 SGHNT and CDR2 YENEEA come from the germline V gene. The CDR3 is made up of 12 amino acids. Trimming removed 9 bases at V and 9 bases at J, with 15 bases between. The CDR3 reads CARVGGPCEQFF. The CDR3 DNA sequence: TGTGCCAGGGTGGGGGGCCCGTGTGAGCAGTTCTTC. The entire variable domain, with the rest obtained from reference TRBV11-3 and TRBJ2-1, is as follows: EAGVVQSPRYKIIEKKQPVAFWCNPISGHNTLYWYLQNLGQGPELLIRYENEEAVDDSQLPKDRFSAERLKGVDSTLKIQPAELGDSAVYLCARVGGPCEQFFGPGTRLTVL.

To note about this clonotype: One end of the junction varies from germline; a read error may be responsible. The chain recombines TRBV5-1 with TRBJ2-2; D is perhaps TRBD1 or TRBD2 (6 bases each). The CDR3 spans 15 residues. Germline V gene sequence: CDR1 SGHRS, CDR2 YFSETQ. The CDR3 DNA is TGCGCCGGCAGCTTGAAGGGGGACTACACCGGGGAGCTGTTTTTT. This sequence encodes CAGSLKGDYTGELFF.

In this sample, this clonotype turned up many times. The chain links TRBV3-1 to TRBJ1-1; D is possibly TRBD1 (6 bases). CDR1 and CDR2 (germline): LGHDT, YNNKEL (reference sequence). The V end was cut by 1 base, the J end by 2 bases, with 8 bases between. CDR3 length: 14 residues. The DNA for the CDR3 is TGTGCCAGCAGCCAAGCGGACAGAAACACTGAAGCTTTCTTT. Encoded protein: CASSQADRNTEAFF.

The V call is TRBV10-1, the J call TRBJ1-4, with TRBD1 as a possible D gene (6 bases). Per germline, CDR1 WNHNN and CDR2 SYGVQD (reference sequence). The ends were cut back, 4 bases at V and 5 bases at J, with 14 bases in the middle. The CDR3 contains 15 residues. The CDR3 coding sequence is TGCGCCAGCAGTGGTAAGGGGGTTCCGAATGAAAAACTGTTTTTT. It encodes CASSGKGVPNEKLFF.

The chain combines TRBV2 with TRBJ2-3, with TRBD2 matching over 10 bases. CDR1 SNHLY and CDR2 FYNNEI come from the germline V gene. Trimming cost V 8 bases and J 3 bases; bases outside gene matches: 5. The length of the CDR3 is 14 residues. CDR3 DNA sequence: TGTGCCAGCCTAGCGGGAGAGGGAACAGATACGCAGTATTTT. Protein sequence: CASLAGEGTDTQYF.

This clonotype has ten or more counts. This chain uses TRBV2 with TRBJ2-5; D gene unclear. Germline values: CDR1 SNHLY, CDR2 FYNNEI. V dropped 5 bases and J dropped 4 bases, with 11 bases sitting between them. CDR3 size: 13 residues. CDR3 in DNA: TGTGCCAGCAGTATTAGGATCGGAGAGACCCAGTACTTC. As protein: CASSIRIGETQYF.

This clonotype was seen only a few times. The rearrangement uses TRBV5-1 and TRBJ1-1, with a possible D match to TRBD1 (6 bases). The CDR3 extends over 15 amino acids. In germline, CDR1 is SGHRS, CDR2 YFSETQ. The ends were cut back, 0 bases at V and 4 bases at J, with 13 bases in the middle. The CDR3 region is CASSLVGGRATEAFF. In DNA, the CDR3 is TGCGCCAGCAGCTTGGTGGGGGGGCGCGCCACTGAAGCTTTCTTT.

This clonotype showed up just a few times. This chain uses TRBV7-9 with TRBJ1-1, with D maybe TRBD1 (5 bases). The germline gives CDR1 SEHNR, CDR2 FQNEAQ (reference sequence). V lost 8 bases and J 2 bases, leaving 12 bases between the germline ends. The CDR3 extends over 13 amino acids. The CDR3 here is CASGQHKNTEAFF. The CDR3 coding sequence is TGTGCCAGCGGACAACATAAAAACACTGAAGCTTTCTTT.

In this sample, this clonotype turned up many times. The rearrangement links TRBV12-3 or TRBV12-4 to TRBJ2-1; 8 positions agree with TRBD1. This CDR3 comprises 16 residues. Trimming at V came to 3 bases and at J to 6 bases, leaving 10 bases not matched to a gene. CDR3 region: CASSFRGQGGSNEQFF. CDR3 bases: TGTGCCAGCAGTTTCAGAGGACAGGGTGGGAGCAATGAGCAGTTCTTC.

This clonotype was found a few times. The CDR3 DNA reads as TGTGCCAGCAGCTTTCCGGGACTAGCGGATTATACGCAGTATTTT. Protein product: CASSFPGLADYTQYF. V usage is TRBV7-9 and J usage is TRBJ2-3; 11 bases are shared with TRBD2. CDR3 size: 15 residues. Germline V gene lookup returns CDR1 SEHNR and CDR2 FQNEAQ (reference sequence). The V and J ends lost 3 bases and 7 bases, in that order; junction bases with no gene match: 6.

This clonotype was counted ten times or more. The genes are TRBV28 and TRBJ1-2; the D is unclear. The CDR3 is made up of 13 amino acids. V gave up 1 base and J gave up 4 bases, with 7 bases separating them. CDR1 is MDHEN and CDR2 is SYDVKM in the germline V gene. CDR3 sequence: CASSLLPAYGYTF. The CDR3 DNA reads as TGTGCCAGCAGTTTATTGCCAGCCTATGGCTACACCTTC.

This clonotype was seen many times. The rearrangement uses TRBV28 and TRBJ1-1, with TRBD1 as a possible D gene (6 bases). Trimming took 2 bases from V and 3 from J, leaving 13 bases between them. The V gene's germline CDR1 is MDHEN and CDR2 SYDVKM. CDR3 length equals 15 residues. CDR3 coding DNA: TGTGCCAGCAGTTTAAGGGGGGGGTCCCACACTGAAGCTTTCTTT. Translating it yields CASSLRGGSHTEAFF.

This clonotype has at least ten counts. The CDR3 spells CASTKSDRVWDEQYF. The CDR3, as DNA: TGTGCCAGCACCAAGAGTGACAGGGTATGGGACGAGCAGTACTTC. The chain joins TRBV12-3 or TRBV12-4 to TRBJ2-7; 7 bases line up with TRBD1. CDR3 length: 15 residues. Trimming at V came to 7 bases and at J to 5 bases, leaving 14 bases not matched to a gene.

This clonotype was observed at least ten times. V usage is TRBV6-1 and J usage is TRBJ1-2, with unresolved D. With 5 bases removed from V and 4 bases from J, the gap between germline ends came to 5 bases. This CDR3 has 11 residues. The V gene's germline CDR1 is MNHNS and CDR2 SASEGT. The CDR3 sequence: CASSTIYGYTF. CDR3 DNA: TGTGCCAGCAGTACGATCTATGGCTACACCTTC.

The chain employs TRBV28 and TRBJ2-1; tentative D call: TRBD2 (5 bases). The CDR3 runs to 12 residues. Trimming shortened V by 4 bases and J by 16 bases, and 17 bases separated the two germline ends. Germline V lookup: CDR1 MDHEN, CDR2 SYDVKM. The chain's CDR3 is CASSSDTDEGFF. For the CDR3, the DNA is TGTGCCAGCAGTTCTGACACGGACGAGGGATTCTTC.

This clonotype showed up many times. This chain connects TRBV7-8 to TRBJ1-5; TRBD1 might be the D (5 bases). V was pared by 2 bases and J by 9 bases, with 23 bases between. This CDR3 region has 17 residues. Germline assignment: CDR1 SGHVS and CDR2 FQNEAQ. This CDR3 is CASSLFAGPGAKGPQHF. CDR3 DNA: TGTGCCAGCAGCTTATTTGCGGGCCCCGGGGCCAAAGGGCCCCAGCATTTT. The full variable domain, its missing parts supplied by reference TRBV7-8 and TRBJ1-5, is GAGVSQSPRYKVAKRGQDVALRCDPISGHVSLFWYQQALGQGPEFLTYFQNEAQLDKSGLPSDRFFAERPEGSVSTLKIQRTQQEDSAVYLCASSLFAGPGAKGPQHFGDGTRLSIL.

This clonotype has at least ten counts. The chain couples TRBV6-1 to TRBJ1-3; a possible D gene is TRBD1 (6 bases). The germline gives CDR1 MNHNS, CDR2 SASEGT. Between the trimmed V and J ends, which lost 6 bases and 1 base, there was a span of 13 bases. The CDR3 length is 15 residues. The CDR3 DNA reads as TGTGCCAGCAGCCTGGGGAGGGGGTCTGGAAACACCATATATTTT. Amino acids: CASSLGRGSGNTIYF.

This clonotype was detected ten times or more. CDR3 sequence: CASSFRGPVNTEAFF. The CDR3 DNA follows: TGTGCCAGCAGCTTCAGGGGGCCGGTGAACACTGAAGCTTTCTTT. This rearrangement joins TRBV5-5 to TRBJ1-1; 8 bases align to TRBD1. The CDR3 runs 15 residues. V lost 2 bases to trimming and J lost 0 bases; unmatched junction nucleotides: 3. Per the germline V gene, CDR1 is SGHKS and CDR2 is YYEKEE (reference sequence).

The rearrangement links TRBV3-1 to TRBJ1-5; no clear D gene. Germline lookup yields CDR1 LGHDT and CDR2 YNNKEL (reference sequence). Deletions cut 1 base from V and 2 bases from J, with 15 bases between. The CDR3 extends over 17 amino acids. The CDR3 DNA follows: TGTGCCAGCAGCCAAGGATCACCAATGGCGGGCAATCAGCCCCAGCATTTT. It yields the protein CASSQGSPMAGNQPQHF.